This entry lists 9 T cell receptor beta chains sequenced from one sample in a study of OX40 agonist ivuxolimab in advanced cancers. Profiled with immunoSEQ multiplex PCR; TCRdb holds only in-frame clones, not every one. Of 85,000 to 100,000 clones listed, approximately 94% are singletons. This specimen was CD4+ or CD8+ T cells sorted from blood, taken in a trial of the OX40 agonist ivuxolimab. These receptors were obtained from an adult with an advanced solid tumor such as melanoma, head and neck, liver or kidney cancer.

The J gene is TRBJ2-7, the V gene TRBV28, with D perhaps TRBD1 or TRBD2 (5 bases each). The V and J ends lost 8 bases and 6 bases respectively, with 20 bases between them. CDR3 length: 14 residues. Germline CDR1 and CDR2: MDHEN and SYDVKM. CDR3 sequence: CASALGRFQAEQYF. CDR3 DNA: TGTGCCAGCGCCTTGGGACGGTTTCAAGCCGAGCAGTACTTC.

V usage is TRBV28 and J usage is TRBJ2-4, with D tentatively TRBD1 or TRBD2 (7 bases each). Trimming removed 6 bases at V and 0 bases at J, with 18 bases between. There are 17 residues in the CDR3. Germline assignment: CDR1 MDHEN and CDR2 SYDVKM. The CDR3 DNA is TGTGCCAGCAGCCCCCCAGGGGGGGTCGTAGCCAAAAACATTCAGTACTTC. The encoded protein is CASSPPGGVVAKNIQYF.

V gene TRBV7-2 combines with J gene TRBJ2-2; D is unresolved. The CDR3 is 13 residues long. CDR1 and CDR2 from the germline V gene are SGHTA and FQGNSA. Trimming removed 3 bases at V and 6 bases at J, with 8 bases between. In DNA form, the CDR3 reads TGTGCCAGCAGCTTCACCCGATCCGGGGAGCTGTTTTTT. It encodes CASSFTRSGELFF. The whole variable domain, filled in from reference TRBV7-2 and TRBJ2-2, reads GAGVSQSPSNKVTEKGKDVELRCDPISGHTALYWYRQSLGQGLEFLIYFQGNSAPDKSGLPSDRFSAERTGGSVSTLTIQRTQQEDSAVYLCASSFTRSGELFFGEGSRLTVL.

The CDR3 bases are TGCGCCAGCAGTCCCGGGACAGGATTTCTTCGACTCTCTGGAAACACCATATATTTT. It is translated as CASSPGTGFLRLSGNTIYF. The V gene is TRBV5-1, the J gene TRBJ1-3; 8 nucleotides align to TRBD1. Losses at the gene ends were 5 bases for V and 0 bases for J; bases not matched to a gene: 16. This CDR3 is 19 amino acids long. Germline loops: CDR1 SGHRS, CDR2 YFSETQ.

This chain joins TRBV7-7 and TRBJ2-7; possible D gene TRBD1, 6 bases. Germline V gene sequence: CDR1 SSHAT, CDR2 FNYEAQ (reference sequence). The V gene lost 1 base and the J gene lost 5 bases, with 15 bases spanning the gap. This CDR3 is built from 15 residues. The CDR3 DNA reads as TGTGCCAGCAGCTTAGAACAGGGACGTGTCAACGAGCAGTACTTC. Translating gives CASSLEQGRVNEQYF. Full variable domain (outside the CDR3, taken from reference TRBV7-7 and TRBJ2-7): GAGVSQSPRYKVTKRGQDVTLRCDPISSHATLYWYQQALGQGPEFLTYFNYEAQPDKSGLPSDRFSAERPEGSISTLTIQRTEQRDSAMYRCASSLEQGRVNEQYFGPGTRLTVT.

This chain joins TRBV28 and TRBJ1-1; 7 bases agree with TRBD1. The trim removed 5 bases at V and 4 bases at J, leaving 13 bases unmatched. CDR1 is MDHEN and CDR2 is SYDVKM in the germline V gene. This CDR3 has 16 residues. The CDR3 loop is CASSPPGRGTATEAFF. CDR3 DNA: TGTGCCAGCAGTCCCCCGGGCAGGGGGACGGCCACTGAAGCTTTCTTT.

V is TRBV5-6 and J is TRBJ2-1, with 7 nucleotides matching TRBD2. Germline CDR1 and CDR2: SGHDT and YYEEEE. The CDR3 loop spans 16 amino acids. Trimming took 0 bases from V and 4 from J; bases not matched to a gene: 7. The CDR3 spells CASSLGWRERYNEQFF. CDR3 DNA sequence: TGTGCCAGCAGCTTGGGTTGGCGGGAGAGGTACAATGAGCAGTTCTTC.

This sequence joins TRBV7-6 and TRBJ2-1, with TRBD2 as a possible D gene (6 bases). Germline CDR1 is SGHVS and CDR2 is FNYEAQ. The CDR3 length is 18 residues. The ends were cut back, 2 bases at V and 2 bases at J, with 19 bases in the middle. The CDR3 here is CASSLRPGGLGTYNEQFF. The CDR3 nucleotides read TGTGCCAGCAGCTTACGCCCCGGGGGTCTAGGGACCTACAATGAGCAGTTCTTC.

The chain has TRBV5-6 and TRBJ1-1; D may be TRBD1 (6 bases). V was pared by 4 bases and J by 11 bases, with 15 bases between. The germline CDR1 and CDR2 sequences are SGHDT and YYEEEE. This CDR3 region has 12 residues. CDR3 DNA: TGTGCCAGCAGCCACATTCAGGGGTCCGCTTTCTTT. It yields the protein CASSHIQGSAFF.